The TCR beta chain described here comes from a study of blood T cell repertoires in COVID-19. The CDR3 is 12 residues long. V was trimmed by 7 bases and J by 2 bases, leaving 9 bases between them. Per germline, CDR1 SGHDT and CDR2 YYEEEE. Seattle researchers signed up patients amid active infection and tracked them longitudinally. In the original workflow: Estimation of nucleated cell counts relied on the amplification of reference gene primers. Clones were sequenced by immunoSEQ multiplex PCR, and TCRdb holds only the in-frame ones, with some missing. The V and J calls and the clone size are those of that table, but D and trimming were determined from the DNA. The top ten clones hold 5% to 7% of a sample with approximately 250,000 clones, about 82% of them seen once.

The gene calls are TRBV5-6 and TRBJ1-2, with D tentatively TRBD1 (6 bases). The source material was peripheral blood. This TCR derives from a woman older than 75 with COVID-19, enrolled during active disease. The CDR3 spells CASGTGNYGYTF. CDR3 bases: TGTGCCAGCGGCACAGGGAACTATGGCTACACCTTC.